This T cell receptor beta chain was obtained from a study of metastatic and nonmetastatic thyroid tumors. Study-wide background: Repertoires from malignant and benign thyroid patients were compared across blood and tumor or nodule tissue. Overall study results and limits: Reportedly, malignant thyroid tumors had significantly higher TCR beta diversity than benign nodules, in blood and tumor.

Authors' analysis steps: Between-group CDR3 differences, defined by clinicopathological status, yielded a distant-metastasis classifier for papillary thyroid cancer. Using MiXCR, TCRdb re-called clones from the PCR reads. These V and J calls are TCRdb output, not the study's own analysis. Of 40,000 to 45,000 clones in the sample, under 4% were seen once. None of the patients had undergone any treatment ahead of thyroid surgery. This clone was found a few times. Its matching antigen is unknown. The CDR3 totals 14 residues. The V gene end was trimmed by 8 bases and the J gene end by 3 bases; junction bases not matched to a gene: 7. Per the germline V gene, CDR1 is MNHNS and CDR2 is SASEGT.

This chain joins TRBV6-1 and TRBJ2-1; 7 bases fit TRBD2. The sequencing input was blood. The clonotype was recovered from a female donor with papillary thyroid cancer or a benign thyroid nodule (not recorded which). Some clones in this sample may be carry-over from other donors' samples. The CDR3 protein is CASAAGEYYNEQFF. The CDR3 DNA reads TGTGCCAGCGCCGCGGGAGAATACTACAATGAGCAGTTCTTC.